This TCR beta chain was obtained from a study of cytomegalovirus exposure and HLA in healthy donors. Primers for the PCR totalled 60 Vbeta and 13 Jbeta. Sequencing was performed with immunoSEQ multiplex PCR; in TCRdb, only in-frame clones are kept and a portion is missing. The sample holds 150,000 to 200,000 clones; around 77% are singletons and the top ten take about 2.4%. Germline V gives CDR1 SGHRS, CDR2 YFSETQ. The CDR3 contains 12 residues. Trimming left V 3 bases short and J 6 bases short, with 6 bases between. This chain links TRBV5-1 with TRBJ2-2; D remains unclear. Material: PBMCs. The origin of this receptor is a man between 60 and 75 years old in good health and CMV-seronegative. CDR3 region: CASSYGAGELFF. CDR3 sequence (DNA): TGCGCCAGCAGCTATGGAGCCGGGGAGCTGTTTTTT.